The 7 T cell receptor beta chains below come from one sample, sequenced in a study of T cells in Graves' hyperthyroidism and ophthalmopathy. RNA transcripts were the template for amplifying TCR beta CDR3 regions. The HTBI set primed first-round TCR CDR3 RT-PCR. TCRdb called the multiplex PCR reads again in MiXCR, with one record for every CDR3 protein. The data show about 640,000 distinct CDR3 sequences, less than 25% seen once. Sample: blood. The source of these receptors is a man aged 25 to 40 with Graves' ophthalmopathy.

Many counts were recorded for this clonotype. The V call is TRBV28, the J call TRBJ1-6, with 7 nucleotides matching TRBD1. After removal of 5 bases from V and 5 bases from J, the junction contained 6 bases not matched to a gene. CDR3 length equals 15 residues. Germline V lookup: CDR1 MDHEN, CDR2 SYDVKM. The CDR3 coding sequence is TGTGCCAGCAGTGCACCGGGACAGCATAATTCACCCCTCCACTTT. Protein product: CASSAPGQHNSPLHF.

CDR3 DNA sequence: TGCAGTGCTAGAGATCTTGAGGCCACCGGGGAGCTGTTTTTT. Translating gives CSARDLEATGELFF. The chain links TRBV20-1 to TRBJ2-2, with D hard to call. This CDR3 region has 14 residues. V was shortened by 0 bases and J by 4 bases, with 9 bases between the two germline ends. Germline CDR1 is DFQATT and CDR2 is SNEGSKA (reference sequence).

This clonotype showed up many times. V usage is TRBV28 and J usage is TRBJ2-4; 11 bases agree with TRBD1. CDR1 and CDR2 (germline): MDHEN, SYDVKM. There are 15 residues in the CDR3. J gave up 4 bases and V 5 bases, and 4 bases lay outside the gene matches. The CDR3 protein is CASSARDRGKNIQYF. The DNA for the CDR3 is TGTGCCAGCAGTGCCCGGGACAGGGGGAAAAACATTCAGTACTTC. The entire variable domain, with the rest obtained from reference TRBV28 and TRBJ2-4, is as follows: DVKVTQSSRYLVKRTGEKVFLECVQDMDHENMFWYRQDPGLGLRLIYFSYDVKMKEKGDIPEGYSVSREKKERFSLILESASTNQTSMYLCASSARDRGKNIQYFGAGTRLSVL.

The CDR3 sequence: CATSAGGPTGELFF. The CDR3 coding sequence is TGTGCCACTTCAGCGGGAGGGCCTACCGGGGAGCTGTTTTTT. The chain combines TRBV6-2 or TRBV6-3 with TRBJ2-2; TRBD2 matches at 10 bases. The CDR3 is 14 amino acids. V shed 10 bases and J 5 bases; nucleotides not matched to a gene: 7. Germline lookup yields CDR1 MNHEY and CDR2 SVGEGT.

The V gene is TRBV29-1, the J gene TRBJ2-5; 7 bases are shared with TRBD1. Germline V gene sequence: CDR1 SQVTM, CDR2 ANQGSEA. V was pared by 8 bases and J by 5 bases, with 8 bases of the junction left unmatched. CDR3 size: 12 residues. CDR3 protein: CSLKGGGETQYF. The CDR3 nucleotides read TGCAGCCTCAAAGGGGGCGGGGAGACCCAGTACTTC. Full variable domain (rest looked up from reference TRBV29-1 and TRBJ2-5): SAVISQKPSRDICQRGTSLTIQCQVDSQVTMMFWYRQQPGQSLTLIATANQGSEATYESGFVIDKFPISRPNLTFSTLTVSNMSPEDSSIYLCSLKGGGETQYFGPGTRLLVL.

This clonotype turned up a few times. V and J are TRBV20-1 and TRBJ2-3, with no clear D. CDR3 length equals 15 residues. Trimming cost V 6 bases and J 4 bases, with 20 bases left between them. Germline assignment: CDR1 DFQATT and CDR2 SNEGSKA (reference sequence). CDR3 in amino acids: CSATQSGRGADTQYF. CDR3 in DNA: TGCAGTGCAACCCAATCCGGGCGTGGGGCAGATACGCAGTATTTT.

This sequence joins TRBV20-1 and TRBJ1-6; a possible D gene is TRBD1 (6 bases). CDR3 length: 13 residues. V lost 0 bases and J lost 6, with 6 bases in between. CDR1 is DFQATT, CDR2 SNEGSKA, per germline (reference sequence). The CDR3 is CSAREQGNSPLHF. The CDR3 nucleotides are TGCAGTGCTAGAGAACAGGGTAATTCACCCCTCCACTTT.